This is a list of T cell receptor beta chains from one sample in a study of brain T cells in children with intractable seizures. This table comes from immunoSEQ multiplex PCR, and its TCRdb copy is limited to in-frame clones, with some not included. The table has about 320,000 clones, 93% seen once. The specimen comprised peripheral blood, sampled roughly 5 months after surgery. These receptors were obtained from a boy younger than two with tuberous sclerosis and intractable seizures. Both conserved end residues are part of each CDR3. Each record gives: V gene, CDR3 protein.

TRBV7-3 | CASSYSGGRTDTQYF
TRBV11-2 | CASSYEGYNEQFF
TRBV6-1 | CASSEEGRGRTQPQHF
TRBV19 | CASSGDVLRGNEQFF
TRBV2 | CASSGSGSGELFF
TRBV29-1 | CSVSTHNTEAFF
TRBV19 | CASSSGYYGYTF
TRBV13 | CASSLGLPGLSGNTIYF
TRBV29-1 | CSVVGDYEQYF
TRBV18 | CASSPDRGSGNEQFF
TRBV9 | CASSVDAGSKTQYF
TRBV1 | CTSSQDQEGARETQYF
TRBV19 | CASSIRELGESQPQHF
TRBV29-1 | CSVAGDTSYEQYF
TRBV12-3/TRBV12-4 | CASSQQGATEAFF
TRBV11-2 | CASSYTYEQYF
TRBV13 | CASSYFRDRVAGNYGYTF
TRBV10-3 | CATTSAQNEQFF
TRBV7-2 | CASSPRGGGWGNTIYF
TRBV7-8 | CASSLERNSNQPQHF
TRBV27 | CASSLSNGYGGGYTF
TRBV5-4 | CASSLGTSNYGYTF
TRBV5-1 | CASSPMEGASYEQYF
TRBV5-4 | CASREGGTNSYNEQFF
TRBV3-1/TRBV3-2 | CASSQVNLGGETQYF
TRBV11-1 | CASSLAGLAGASGANVLTF
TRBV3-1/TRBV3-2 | CASSPIGPSYNEQFF
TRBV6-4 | CASSDSEPNSPLHF